This T cell receptor beta chain is drawn from a study of T cell clonality in common variable immunodeficiency. Overall study findings and caveats: CVID subjects had higher TCRbeta clonality than healthy controls, most marked in about a third. CVID subjects shared fewer TCRbeta clones than healthy controls did. In common variable immunodeficiency, TCR beta chains reportedly carried fewer deletions and N-nucleotide insertions.

Germline V lookup: CDR1 MNHEY, CDR2 SVGEGT. Deletions cut 4 bases from V and 5 bases from J, with 11 bases between. The CDR3 spans 13 residues. Each donor provided about 5 to 9 ml of heparinized whole blood. Assay used: immunoSEQ multiplex PCR; TCRdb lists only in-frame clones, some missing. The data show 35,000 to 50,000 clones, with none appearing a single time. This clone was detected many times. The antigen is not known. The DNA ends 3 residues before the CDR3 does, and the rest of the CDR3 is filled in from the germline J gene. The V gene is TRBV6-2 or TRBV6-3, the J gene TRBJ1-1; D perhaps matches TRBD1 (5 bases). The sample taken for sequencing was peripheral blood mononuclear cells. The TCR originated in a person aged 18 to 75 in good health. CDR3 sequence reads: CASSFRRGTEAFF. CDR3 DNA, as far as it was read: TGTGCCAGCAGTTTCAGAAGGGGAACTGAA.